This note documents a single T cell receptor (beta chain) sequence. Its cognate antigen is unknown. The sample originates from a study of CD8 T cells in ankylosing spondylitis. Study observations and caveats: In synovial fluid and blood from reactive arthritis, some motif variants were previously reported. Blood from ankylosing spondylitis patients appeared to carry a characteristic roughly 8-variant TCR beta motif.

Quantitative 5'-RACE with molecular barcodes generated TCR beta libraries. TCRdb ran MiXCR on the 5' RACE reads and lists one entry per CDR3 protein. Among 150,000 to 200,000 distinct CDR3 sequences, 10% to 15% were seen once, and the ten largest hold 9.5% to 11%. Sequencing was performed on blood, either unsorted or a sorted T cell fraction (not recorded which). The origin of this receptor is a female donor with ankylosing spondylitis or in good health (not recorded which).

The CDR3 sequence is CSARDLGGPTNEKLFF. DNA for the CDR3: TGCAGTGCTAGAGATCTCGGGGGACCAACTAATGAAAAACTGTTTTTT. The V and J genes are TRBV20-1 and TRBJ1-4; tentatively, D is TRBD1 (5 bases). Germline loops: CDR1 DFQATT, CDR2 SNEGSKA (reference sequence). Trimming took 0 bases from V and 0 from J, leaving 11 bases between them. This CDR3 spans 16 amino acids.